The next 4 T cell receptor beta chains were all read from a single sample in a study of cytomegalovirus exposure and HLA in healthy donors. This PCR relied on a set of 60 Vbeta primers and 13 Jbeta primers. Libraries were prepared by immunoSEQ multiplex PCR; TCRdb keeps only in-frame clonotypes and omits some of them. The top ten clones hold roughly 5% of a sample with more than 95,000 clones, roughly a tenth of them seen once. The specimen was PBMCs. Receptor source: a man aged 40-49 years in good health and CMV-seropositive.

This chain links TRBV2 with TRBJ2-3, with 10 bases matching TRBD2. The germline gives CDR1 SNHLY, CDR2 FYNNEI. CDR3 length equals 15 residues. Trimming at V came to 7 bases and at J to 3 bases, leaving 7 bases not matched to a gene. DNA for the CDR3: TGTGCCAGCAAGCGGGAGGGCCTAGTAACAGATACGCAGTATTTT. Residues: CASKREGLVTDTQYF.

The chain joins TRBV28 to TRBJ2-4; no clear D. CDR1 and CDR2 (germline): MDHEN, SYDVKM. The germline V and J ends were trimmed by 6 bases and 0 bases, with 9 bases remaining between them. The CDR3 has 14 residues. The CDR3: CASRSGTAKNIQYF. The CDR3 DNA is TGTGCCAGCAGATCAGGTACAGCCAAAAACATTCAGTACTTC.

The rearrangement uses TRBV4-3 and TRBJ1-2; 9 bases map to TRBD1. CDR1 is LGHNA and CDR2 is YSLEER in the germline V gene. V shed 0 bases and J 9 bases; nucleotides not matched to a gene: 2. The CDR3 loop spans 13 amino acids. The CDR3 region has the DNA TGCGCCAGCAGCCAAGAGGGGACAGGGAGCTACACCTTC. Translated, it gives CASSQEGTGSYTF.

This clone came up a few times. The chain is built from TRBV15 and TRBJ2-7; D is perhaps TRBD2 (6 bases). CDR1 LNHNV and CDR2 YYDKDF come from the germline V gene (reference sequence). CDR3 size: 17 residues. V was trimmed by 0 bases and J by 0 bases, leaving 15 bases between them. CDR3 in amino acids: CATSRDVMLADSYEQYF. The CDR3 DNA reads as TGTGCCACCAGCAGAGATGTAATGTTAGCGGACTCCTACGAGCAGTACTTC.